This T cell receptor beta chain derives from a study of regulatory T cells in long-lasting Graves disease. General observations from the study: Because few samples were included, accuracy may have been lower.

Described time point: newly diagnosed GD, antithyroid drugs for less than 3 months. From PBMCs, RNA was extracted and then used to make the TCR library. Ten or more counts support this clonotype. Its antigen remains unknown. Construction of TCR beta libraries relied on iRepertoire HTBI primers and on Arm-PCR targeting CDR3 regions. Using its own MiXCR run on the multiplex PCR reads, TCRdb lists one record per CDR3 protein. This table holds about 540,000 distinct CDR3 sequences, around an eighth found once. The CDR3 consists of 13 residues. J was trimmed by 8 bases and V by 2 bases; bases with no gene match: 3. Germline V gene data show CDR1 as KGHSH and CDR2 as LQKENI. The sample was also reused in another study, on T cells in Graves' hyperthyroidism and ophthalmopathy.

The sequences come from peripheral blood mononuclear cells (PBMCs), collected at new diagnosis, from a patient treated with antithyroid drugs. The TCR comes from a man aged 25 to 40 with Graves disease. This sequence joins TRBV18 and TRBJ2-1; TRBD2 aligns across 7 bases. The CDR3 region has the DNA TGTGCCAGCTCACCATTGACTAGCTATGAGCAGTTCTTC. It specifies CASSPLTSYEQFF.